The next 30 T cell receptor beta chains were all read from a single sample in a study of blood T cell repertoires in COVID-19 (TCRdb year 2020). Library preparation was by the immunoSEQ multiplex PCR assay. TCRdb obtained this table from immuneACCESS and retained in-frame rearrangements with V and J assigned. These tables miss some clones; where compared with another copy, unresolved V genes account for less than half of the shortfall, and the remainder is unexplained. Here the sample has about 120,000 clones; less than 90% occur a single time. The ten most abundant clones make up 11% of the sample. Material: peripheral blood. The source of these receptors is a man older than 75 with acute or convalescent COVID-19.

This clone showed up just once. The genes are TRBV12-3 or TRBV12-4 and TRBJ2-3; D ambiguous. V dropped 4 bases and J dropped 3 bases, with 8 bases sitting between them. This CDR3 is 13 amino acids long. CDR3 protein: CASSSPKTDTQYF. The CDR3 DNA follows: TGTGCCAGCAGTTCCCCTAAAACAGATACGCAGTATTTT.

This chain links TRBV5-1 with TRBJ2-5, with 11 bases lining up with TRBD2. V shed 4 bases, J shed 4 bases, and the junction held 3 bases outside the gene matches. The CDR3 is 14 residues long. Germline V gene sequence: CDR1 SGHRS, CDR2 YFSETQ. The CDR3, as DNA: TGCGCCAGCAGCATGACTAGCGGGACAGAGACCCAGTACTTC. Encoded protein: CASSMTSGTETQYF.

The chain couples TRBV7-9 to TRBJ2-1; a possible D gene is TRBD2 (5 bases). V was shortened by 2 bases and J by 1 base, with 6 bases between the two germline ends. Germline-derived CDR1 and CDR2 are SEHNR and FQNEAQ (reference sequence). There are 14 residues in the CDR3. The CDR3 region has the DNA TGTGCCAGCAGCTTAACGGGGTCCTACAATGAGCAGTTCTTC. It codes for CASSLTGSYNEQFF.

The chain has TRBV18 and TRBJ1-2; 9 positions match TRBD1. Germline lookup yields CDR1 KGHSH and CDR2 LQKENI. The CDR3 length is 14 residues. Unmatched junction bases numbered 7, after V lost 5 bases and J lost 6 bases. The DNA for the CDR3 is TGTGCCAGCTCAGTGAAACAGGGGGCAGATGGCTACACCTTC. Translating it yields CASSVKQGADGYTF.

The chain employs TRBV19 and TRBJ2-5; the match to TRBD1 covers 9 bases. Germline CDR1 LNHDA, CDR2 SQIVND (reference sequence). This CDR3 comprises 14 residues. V was clipped by 6 bases and J by 4 bases; unmatched bases: 6. The DNA of the CDR3 is TGTGCCAGTAGCCAAGACAGGGGGGGAGAGACCCAGTACTTC. As protein: CASSQDRGGETQYF. Full variable domain (rest looked up from reference TRBV19 and TRBJ2-5): DGGITQSPKYLFRKEGQNVTLSCEQNLNHDAMYWYRQDPGQGLRLIYYSQIVNDFQKGDIAEGYSVSREKKESFPLTVTSAQKNPTAFYLCASSQDRGGETQYFGPGTRLLVL.

The chain uses TRBV10-1 and TRBJ2-3; 13 nucleotides match TRBD2. Looked up from germline, CDR1 is WNHNN and CDR2 is SYGVQD (reference sequence). The CDR3 runs to 16 residues. V shed 6 bases, J shed 6 bases, and the junction held 9 bases outside the gene matches. The CDR3 loop reads CASSSGTSGAPDTQYF. The CDR3 nucleotides read TGCGCCAGCAGCTCCGGGACTAGCGGGGCCCCCGATACGCAGTATTTT.

CDR3 in DNA: TGTGCCAGTAGTACCAGGACAGGGGCGGCTGAAGCTTTCTTT. Translated, it gives CASSTRTGAAEAFF. The chain carries TRBV19 and TRBJ1-1; 9 bases are a match to TRBD1. The CDR3 is 14 residues long. With 4 bases clipped from V and 6 bases from J, the junction kept 6 bases outside the gene matches. Per germline, CDR1 LNHDA and CDR2 SQIVND (reference sequence).

This sequence joins TRBV6-5 and TRBJ2-7; TRBD1 aligns across 7 bases. Germline lookup yields CDR1 MNHEY and CDR2 SVGAGI. V lost 6 bases and J lost 0; bases outside the gene matches: 8. There are 15 residues in the CDR3. CDR3 loop: CASRVGGPSSYEQYF. CDR3 DNA: TGTGCCAGCAGGGTAGGGGGCCCCAGCTCCTACGAGCAGTACTTC.

This rearrangement joins TRBV3-1 (or the pseudogene TRBV3-2) to TRBJ1-1; D gene unclear. Germline CDR1 and CDR2: LGHDT and YNNKEL (reference sequence). CDR3 size: 15 residues. The V end lost 0 bases, the J end lost 0 bases, and 8 bases lay between the germline ends. CDR3 coding DNA: TGTGCCAGCAGCCAAGACAGGTTAATGAACACTGAAGCTTTCTTT. Translated, it gives CASSQDRLMNTEAFF.

V and J are TRBV29-1 and TRBJ1-2; 9 bases fit TRBD1. Germline V gene sequence: CDR1 SQVTM, CDR2 ANQGSEA. V gave up 7 bases and J gave up 4 bases; unmatched junction bases: 13. The CDR3 spans 15 residues. The CDR3 spells CSARSLRDRAYGYTF. The CDR3 coding sequence is TGCAGCGCCCGAAGTTTAAGGGACAGGGCCTATGGCTACACCTTC.

This sequence joins TRBV7-9 and TRBJ1-1, with unresolved D. CDR1 and CDR2 (germline): SEHNR, FQNEAQ (reference sequence). The germline V and J ends were trimmed by 5 bases and 6 bases, with 25 bases remaining between them. The CDR3 runs to 17 residues. CDR3 region: CASSQDRVWNSVAEAFF. The CDR3 nucleotides read TGTGCCAGCAGCCAAGATCGGGTCTGGAATTCGGTCGCTGAAGCTTTCTTT.

The chain recombines TRBV18 with TRBJ2-3, with 8 bases lining up with TRBD2. The CDR3 has 16 residues. Germline V CDR1 and CDR2: KGHSH, LQKENI. V shed 2 bases and J 4 bases; nucleotides not matched to a gene: 8. The CDR3 region is CASSPGRAGEADTQYF. The CDR3 DNA reads as TGTGCCAGCTCACCAGGGCGAGCGGGAGAGGCAGATACGCAGTATTTT.

This rearrangement joins TRBV4-2 to TRBJ1-6; no definite D call. V lost 0 bases, J lost 8 bases, and 14 bases lay in between. Germline V lookup: CDR1 LGHNA, CDR2 YNFKEQ. The CDR3 covers 16 residues. Here the CDR3 reads CASSQDPGGSDSPLHF. Written as DNA, the CDR3 is TGTGCCAGCAGCCAAGATCCGGGCGGGAGCGATTCACCCCTCCACTTT.

This chain links TRBV7-3 with TRBJ2-3; D is unclear. V shed 1 base and J shed 0 bases, with 8 bases lying between them. CDR1 and CDR2 from the germline V gene are SGHTA and FQGTGA. CDR3 length: 15 amino acids. The CDR3 protein is CASSLNTRSTDTQYF. CDR3 bases: TGTGCCAGCAGCTTAAATACCAGGAGCACAGATACGCAGTATTTT.

V gene TRBV5-1 combines with J gene TRBJ2-7, with 9 bases lining up with TRBD1. V shed 2 bases, J shed 5 bases, and the junction held 8 bases outside the gene matches. The CDR3 totals 15 residues. Germline lookup yields CDR1 SGHRS and CDR2 YFSETQ. CDR3 bases: TGCGCCAGCAGCTTCTTCTGGGACAGGGTCGACGAGCAGTACTTC. It encodes CASSFFWDRVDEQYF.

The chain employs TRBV6-1 and TRBJ2-7, with D possibly TRBD1 on 5 matching bases. Germline assignment: CDR1 MNHNS and CDR2 SASEGT. The CDR3 is 16 residues long. V was clipped by 0 bases and J by 0 bases, with 12 bases between them. CDR3 nucleotides: TGTGCCAGCAGTGAAGCGCTGGCCGACAGCTCCTACGAGCAGTACTTC. Amino acid sequence: CASSEALADSSYEQYF.

CDR3 sequence reads: CASSLAGFREETQYF. The DNA for the CDR3 is TGTGCCAGCTCACTCGCGGGATTCAGGGAAGAGACCCAGTACTTC. This chain connects TRBV18 to TRBJ2-5; a weak D match, TRBD2 (6 bases). This CDR3 has 15 amino acids. Germline CDR1 KGHSH, CDR2 LQKENI. V was trimmed by 4 bases and J by 3 bases, leaving 15 bases between them.

The chain is built from TRBV5-8 and TRBJ1-5; D gene ambiguous. The ends were cut back, 0 bases at V and 6 bases at J, with 13 bases in the middle. This CDR3 is 15 amino acids long. Germline values: CDR1 SGHTS, CDR2 YDEGEE. The CDR3 DNA is TGTGCCAGCAGCTTGGGGTCCCACCGGGGTCAGCCCCAGCATTTT. It specifies CASSLGSHRGQPQHF.

This clone turned up a few times. The CDR3 DNA sequence: TGCGCCAGCAGCTTGGAAGGGACAGGGGGCTCCTACGAGCAGTACTTC. Translating it yields CASSLEGTGGSYEQYF. This chain links TRBV5-1 with TRBJ2-7, with 11 positions matching TRBD1. CDR3 size: 16 residues. Germline trimming cut 0 bases from V and 0 bases from J; bases unmatched to any gene: 2. CDR1 and CDR2 from the germline V gene are SGHRS and YFSETQ.

This clone showed up just once. The chain uses TRBV6-5 and TRBJ1-1; maybe TRBD1 (5 bases). The CDR3 totals 13 residues. Per the germline V gene, CDR1 is MNHEY and CDR2 is SVGAGI. Trimming removed 10 bases from V and 5 bases from J, with 17 bases in between. The CDR3 DNA sequence: TGTGCCATCTCCAGGGCGGGGGATACTGAAGCTTTCTTT. Encoded protein: CAISRAGDTEAFF.

The chain carries TRBV28 and TRBJ1-1, with 10 bases that match TRBD1. Germline V gene sequence: CDR1 MDHEN, CDR2 SYDVKM. The CDR3 runs to 14 residues. J was trimmed by 4 bases and V by 5 bases; bases with no gene match: 4. CDR3 DNA: TGTGCCAGCAGTCCCTGGACAGGGGGCACTGAAGCTTTCTTT. As protein: CASSPWTGGTEAFF.

V and J are TRBV28 and TRBJ1-2, with D perhaps TRBD1 (5 bases). The germline V gene encodes CDR1 MDHEN and CDR2 SYDVKM. CDR3 length equals 14 residues. V lost 6 bases and J lost 7, with 18 bases in between. Written as DNA, the CDR3 is TGTGCCAGCAGCCACCGGTCGGGGGTCCGTGGCTACACCTTC. This sequence encodes CASSHRSGVRGYTF.

J is TRBJ2-4 and V is TRBV7-9; 12 bases are shared with TRBD2. With V trimmed by 3 bases and J by 0 bases, 6 bases remained unmatched. This CDR3 region has 18 residues. The germline CDR1 and CDR2 sequences are SEHNR and FQNEAQ (reference sequence). In DNA, the CDR3 is TGTGCCAGCAGCTTGGGGACTAGCGGGTCGTTAGCCAAAAACATTCAGTACTTC. Its protein is CASSLGTSGSLAKNIQYF.

This clone has a count of ten or more. This chain links TRBV6-2 or TRBV6-3 with TRBJ2-3, with TRBD2 matching 8 bases. V lost 2 bases to trimming and J lost 4 bases; unmatched junction nucleotides: 14. Per germline, CDR1 MNHEY and CDR2 SVGEGT. CDR3 length: 18 amino acids. The CDR3 nucleotides are TGTGCCAGCAGTTACAGCAGCGGGAGAGGAGTGTCGGCAGATACGCAGTATTTT. Its translation is CASSYSSGRGVSADTQYF.

The chain combines TRBV19 with TRBJ1-2; D gene ambiguous. Germline CDR1 and CDR2: LNHDA and SQIVND (reference sequence). There are 14 residues in the CDR3. V gave up 6 bases and J gave up 8 bases, with 19 bases separating them. CDR3 loop: CASSRITSLGGYTF. The CDR3 coding sequence is TGTGCCAGTAGCCGAATCACTTCACTCGGGGGCTACACCTTC.

The table lists this clone with a few counts. The V gene is TRBV6-4, the J gene TRBJ1-2; possible D gene TRBD1, 5 bases. V lost 7 bases and J lost 2, with 26 bases in between. Germline loops: CDR1 MRHNA, CDR2 SNTAGT. The CDR3 is 18 amino acids. Here the CDR3 reads CASINAVEEGRENYGYTF. CDR3 nucleotides: TGTGCCAGCATTAATGCGGTGGAAGAGGGGCGGGAGAACTATGGCTACACCTTC.

This chain joins TRBV7-7 and TRBJ2-1; TRBD1 agrees at 12 bases. CDR1 SSHAT and CDR2 FNYEAQ come from the germline V gene (reference sequence). With V trimmed by 6 bases and J by 7 bases, 7 bases remained unmatched. CDR3 length: 15 residues. The DNA for the CDR3 is TGTGCCAGCAGTACCGGGACAGGGGGCTTGAATGAGCAGTTCTTC. Translated, it gives CASSTGTGGLNEQFF.

This clone was seen only a few times. This chain joins TRBV6-2 or TRBV6-3 and TRBJ2-7; D is perhaps TRBD1 (5 bases). Germline CDR1 is MNHEY and CDR2 is SVGEGT. CDR3 size: 13 residues. V was shortened by 5 bases and J by 2 bases, with 10 bases between the two germline ends. The CDR3 DNA sequence: TGTGCCAGCAGTCCGCAGACAGCCTACGAGCAGTACTTC. This codes for CASSPQTAYEQYF.

Details on this clone: Sequence at one end of the junction differs from germline and may be a read error. V is TRBV6-6 and J is TRBJ1-5; 8 nucleotides match TRBD1. Germline loops: CDR1 MNHNY, CDR2 SVGAGI (reference sequence). The CDR3 has 17 residues. The CDR3, as DNA: TGTGCCAGCAGTCGCCAGGGACAGGACGTTAGTAATCGGCCCCAGCATTTT. Translating gives CASSRQGQDVSNRPQHF.

V gene TRBV5-4 combines with J gene TRBJ2-3; possible D gene TRBD2, 7 bases. V was cut by 4 bases and J by 1 base, with 13 bases left in between. Germline values: CDR1 SGHNT, CDR2 YYREEE (reference sequence). The length of the CDR3 is 15 residues. The CDR3 region has the DNA TGTGCCAGCAGCCTTGGGGGGGCAGGCACAGATACGCAGTATTTT. Its translation: CASSLGGAGTDTQYF.